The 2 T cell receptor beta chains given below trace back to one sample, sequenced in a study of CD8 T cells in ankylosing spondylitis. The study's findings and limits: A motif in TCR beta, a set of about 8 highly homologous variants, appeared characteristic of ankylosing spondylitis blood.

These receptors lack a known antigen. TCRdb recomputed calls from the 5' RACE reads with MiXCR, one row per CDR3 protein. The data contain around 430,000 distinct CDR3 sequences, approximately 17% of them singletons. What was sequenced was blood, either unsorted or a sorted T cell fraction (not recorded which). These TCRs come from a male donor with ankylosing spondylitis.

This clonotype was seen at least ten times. The CDR3 sequence: CASSQRAGELFF. The DNA of the CDR3 is TGCGCCAGCAGCCAACGGGCCGGGGAGCTGTTTTTT. The chain joins TRBV4-1 to TRBJ2-2; no firm D call. Germline CDR1 reads MGHRA; CDR2 reads YSYEKL. The CDR3 is made up of 12 amino acids. V dropped 2 bases and J dropped 6 bases, with 4 bases sitting between them.

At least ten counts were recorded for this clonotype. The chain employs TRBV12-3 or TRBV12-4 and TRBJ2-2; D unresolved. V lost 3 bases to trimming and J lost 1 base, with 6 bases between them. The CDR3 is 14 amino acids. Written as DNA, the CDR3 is TGTGCCAGCAGTTTGCCAGGGAACACCGGGGAGCTGTTTTTT. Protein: CASSLPGNTGELFF.